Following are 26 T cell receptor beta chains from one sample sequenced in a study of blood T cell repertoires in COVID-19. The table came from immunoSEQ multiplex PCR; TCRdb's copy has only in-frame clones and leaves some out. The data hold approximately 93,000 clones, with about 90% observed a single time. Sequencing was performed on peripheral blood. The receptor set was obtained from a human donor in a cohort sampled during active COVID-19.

CDR3: CASTGVHTGELFF. The CDR3 nucleotides read TGTGCCAGCACCGGGGTTCACACCGGGGAGCTGTTTTTT. The rearrangement uses TRBV2 and TRBJ2-2, with a possible D match to TRBD2 (5 bases). V was cut by 7 bases and J by 3 bases, with 9 bases left in between. CDR1 and CDR2 (germline): SNHLY, FYNNEI. There are 13 residues in the CDR3. Variable domain in full (rest from reference TRBV2 and TRBJ2-2): EPEVTQTPSHQVTQMGQEVILRCVPISNHLYFYWYRQILGQKVEFLVSFYNNEISEKSEIFDDQFSVERPDGSNFTLKIRSTKLEDSAMYFCASTGVHTGELFFGEGSRLTVL.

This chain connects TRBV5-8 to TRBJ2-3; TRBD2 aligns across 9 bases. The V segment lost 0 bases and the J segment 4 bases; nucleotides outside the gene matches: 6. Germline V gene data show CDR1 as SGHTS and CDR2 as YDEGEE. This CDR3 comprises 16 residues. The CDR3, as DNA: TGTGCCAGCAGCTTGGCCCAGACTAGCGGCCCAGATACGCAGTATTTT. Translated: CASSLAQTSGPDTQYF.

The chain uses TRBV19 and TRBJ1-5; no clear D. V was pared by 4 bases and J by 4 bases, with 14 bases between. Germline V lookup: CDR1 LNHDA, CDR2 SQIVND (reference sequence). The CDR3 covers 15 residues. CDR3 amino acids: CASSKVQAGNQPQHF. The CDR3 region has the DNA TGTGCCAGTAGTAAGGTTCAGGCCGGAAATCAGCCCCAGCATTTT. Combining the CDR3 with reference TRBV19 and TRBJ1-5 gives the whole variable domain DGGITQSPKYLFRKEGQNVTLSCEQNLNHDAMYWYRQDPGQGLRLIYYSQIVNDFQKGDIAEGYSVSREKKESFPLTVTSAQKNPTAFYLCASSKVQAGNQPQHFGDGTRLSIL.

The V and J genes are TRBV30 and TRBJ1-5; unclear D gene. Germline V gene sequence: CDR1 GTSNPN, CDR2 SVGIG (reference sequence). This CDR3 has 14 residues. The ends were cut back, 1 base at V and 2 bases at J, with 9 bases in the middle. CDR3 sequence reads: CAWSGGLGNQPQHF. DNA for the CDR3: TGTGCCTGGAGTGGAGGGCTAGGCAATCAGCCCCAGCATTTT.

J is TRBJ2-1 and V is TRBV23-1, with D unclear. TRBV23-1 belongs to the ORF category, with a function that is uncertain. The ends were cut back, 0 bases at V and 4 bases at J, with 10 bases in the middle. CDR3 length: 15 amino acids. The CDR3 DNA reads TGCGCCAGCAGTCAATCAAGGCTAGAGTACAATGAGCAGTTCTTC. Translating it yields CASSQSRLEYNEQFF.

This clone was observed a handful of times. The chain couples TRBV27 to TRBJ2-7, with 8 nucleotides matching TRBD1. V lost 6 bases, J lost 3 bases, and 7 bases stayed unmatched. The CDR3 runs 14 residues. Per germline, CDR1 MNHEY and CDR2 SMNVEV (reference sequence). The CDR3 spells CASSPWTGSYEQYF. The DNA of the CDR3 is TGTGCCAGCAGCCCCTGGACAGGGAGCTACGAGCAGTACTTC.

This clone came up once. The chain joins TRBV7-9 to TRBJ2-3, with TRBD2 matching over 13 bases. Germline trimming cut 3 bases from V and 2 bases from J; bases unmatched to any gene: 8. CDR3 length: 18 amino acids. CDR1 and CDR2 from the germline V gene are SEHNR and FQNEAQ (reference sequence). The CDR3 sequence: CASSFPPGTSGDTDTQYF. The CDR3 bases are TGTGCCAGCAGCTTCCCGCCCGGGACTAGCGGGGACACAGATACGCAGTATTTT.

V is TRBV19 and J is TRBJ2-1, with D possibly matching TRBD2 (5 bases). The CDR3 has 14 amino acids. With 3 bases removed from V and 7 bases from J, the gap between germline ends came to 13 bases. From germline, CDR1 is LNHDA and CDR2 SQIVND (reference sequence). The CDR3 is CASSITRGLNEQFF. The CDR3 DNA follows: TGTGCCAGTAGTATTACTAGAGGCCTGAATGAGCAGTTCTTC.

CDR3 amino acids: CATSRDRGDQPQHF. The CDR3 coding sequence is TGTGCCACCAGCAGGGACAGGGGAGATCAGCCCCAGCATTTT. The chain combines TRBV15 with TRBJ1-5; 9 nucleotides agree with TRBD1. The CDR3 has 14 residues. J lost 5 bases, V lost 3 bases, and 2 bases had no gene match. In germline, CDR1 is LNHNV, CDR2 YYDKDF (reference sequence).

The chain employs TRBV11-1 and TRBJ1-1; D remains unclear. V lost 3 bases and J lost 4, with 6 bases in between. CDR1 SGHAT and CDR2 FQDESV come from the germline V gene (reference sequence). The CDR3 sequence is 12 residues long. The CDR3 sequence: CASSFRSTEAFF. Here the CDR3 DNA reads TGTGCCAGCAGCTTCAGAAGCACTGAAGCTTTCTTT.

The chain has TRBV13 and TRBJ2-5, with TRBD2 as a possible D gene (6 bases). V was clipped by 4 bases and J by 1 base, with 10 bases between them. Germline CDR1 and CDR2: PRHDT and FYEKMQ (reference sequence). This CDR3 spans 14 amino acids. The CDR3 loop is CASSSWGLQETQYF. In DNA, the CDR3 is TGTGCCAGCAGCTCGTGGGGACTCCAAGAGACCCAGTACTTC.

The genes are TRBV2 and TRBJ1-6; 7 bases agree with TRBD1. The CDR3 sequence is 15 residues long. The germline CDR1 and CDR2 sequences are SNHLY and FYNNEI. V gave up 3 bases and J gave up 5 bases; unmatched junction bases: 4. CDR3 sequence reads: CASSETGNDNSPLHF. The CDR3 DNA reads TGTGCCAGCAGTGAGACAGGGAATGATAATTCACCCCTCCACTTT.

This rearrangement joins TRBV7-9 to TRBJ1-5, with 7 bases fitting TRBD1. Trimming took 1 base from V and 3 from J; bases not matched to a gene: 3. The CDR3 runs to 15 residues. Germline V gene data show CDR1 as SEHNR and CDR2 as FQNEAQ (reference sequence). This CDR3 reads CASSLGGTDNQPQHF. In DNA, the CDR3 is TGTGCCAGCAGCTTAGGCGGGACAGACAATCAGCCCCAGCATTTT.

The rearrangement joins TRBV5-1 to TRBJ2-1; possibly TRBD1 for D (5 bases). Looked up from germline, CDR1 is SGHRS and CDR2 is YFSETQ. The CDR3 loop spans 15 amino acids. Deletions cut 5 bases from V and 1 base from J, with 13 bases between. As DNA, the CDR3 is TGCGCCAGCAGTTCCGACAGTAGTTCCTACAATGAGCAGTTCTTC. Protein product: CASSSDSSSYNEQFF.

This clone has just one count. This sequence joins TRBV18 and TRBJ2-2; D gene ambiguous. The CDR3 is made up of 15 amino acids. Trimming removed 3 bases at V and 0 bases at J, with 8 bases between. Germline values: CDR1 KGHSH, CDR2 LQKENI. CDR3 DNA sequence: TGTGCCAGCTCACCCCGAGGCTCGAACACCGGGGAGCTGTTTTTT. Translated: CASSPRGSNTGELFF.

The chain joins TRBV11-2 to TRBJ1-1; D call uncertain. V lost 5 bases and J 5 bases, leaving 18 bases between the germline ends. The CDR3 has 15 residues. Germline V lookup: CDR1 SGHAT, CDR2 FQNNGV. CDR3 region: CASSPGRTGSTEAFF. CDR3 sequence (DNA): TGTGCCAGCAGCCCTGGGAGGACGGGGTCTACTGAAGCTTTCTTT. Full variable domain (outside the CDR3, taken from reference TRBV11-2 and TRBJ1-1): EAGVAQSPRYKIIEKRQSVAFWCNPISGHATLYWYQQILGQGPKLLIQFQNNGVVDDSQLPKDRFSAERLKGVDSTLKIQPAKLEDSAVYLCASSPGRTGSTEAFFGQGTRLTVV.

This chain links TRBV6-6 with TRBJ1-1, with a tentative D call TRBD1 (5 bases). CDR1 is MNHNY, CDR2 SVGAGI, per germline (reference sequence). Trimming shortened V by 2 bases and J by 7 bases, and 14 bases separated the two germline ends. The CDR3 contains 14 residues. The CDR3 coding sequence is TGTGCCAGCAGTTACAGCGGACGGGGGGATGAAGCTTTCTTT. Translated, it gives CASSYSGRGDEAFF.

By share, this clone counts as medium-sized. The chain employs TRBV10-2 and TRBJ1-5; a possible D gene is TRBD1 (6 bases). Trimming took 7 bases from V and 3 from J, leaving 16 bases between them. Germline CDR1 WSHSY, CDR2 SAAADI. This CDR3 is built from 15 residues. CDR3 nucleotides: TGCGCCAGCACCAAGGGGGGGGCGGCCAATCAGCCCCAGCATTTT. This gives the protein CASTKGGAANQPQHF.

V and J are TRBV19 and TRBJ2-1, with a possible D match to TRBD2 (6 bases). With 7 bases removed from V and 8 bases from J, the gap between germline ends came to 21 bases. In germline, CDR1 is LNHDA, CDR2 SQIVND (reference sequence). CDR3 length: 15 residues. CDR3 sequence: CASTTTRDPRDEQFF. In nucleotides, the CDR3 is TGTGCCAGTACCACGACTAGGGACCCTAGAGATGAGCAGTTCTTC.

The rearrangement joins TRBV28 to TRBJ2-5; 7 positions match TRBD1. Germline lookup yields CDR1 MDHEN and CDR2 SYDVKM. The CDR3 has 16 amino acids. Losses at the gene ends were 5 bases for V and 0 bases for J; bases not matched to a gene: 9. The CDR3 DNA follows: TGTGCCAGCAGTGATACGGGACAGACGTACCAAGAGACCCAGTACTTC. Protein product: CASSDTGQTYQETQYF.

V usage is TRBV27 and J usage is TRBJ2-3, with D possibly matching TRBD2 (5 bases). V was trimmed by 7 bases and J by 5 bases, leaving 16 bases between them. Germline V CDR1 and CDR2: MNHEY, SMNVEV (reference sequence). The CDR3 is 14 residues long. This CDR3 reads CASKSGGAGDTQYF. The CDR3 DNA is TGTGCCAGCAAGAGTGGAGGCGCGGGAGATACGCAGTATTTT.

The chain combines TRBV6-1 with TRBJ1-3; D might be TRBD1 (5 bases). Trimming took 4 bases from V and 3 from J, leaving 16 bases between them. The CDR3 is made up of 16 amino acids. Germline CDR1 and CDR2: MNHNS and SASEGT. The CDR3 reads CASSGGYQGSGNTIYF. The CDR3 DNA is TGTGCCAGCAGTGGGGGTTACCAGGGCAGTGGAAACACCATATATTTT.

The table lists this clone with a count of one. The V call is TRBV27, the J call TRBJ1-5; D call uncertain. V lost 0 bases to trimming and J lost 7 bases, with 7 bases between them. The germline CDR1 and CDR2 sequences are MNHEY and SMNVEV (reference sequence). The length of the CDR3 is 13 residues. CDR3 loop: CASSLSNGQPQHF. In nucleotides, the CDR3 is TGTGCCAGCAGTTTATCGAACGGGCAGCCCCAGCATTTT.

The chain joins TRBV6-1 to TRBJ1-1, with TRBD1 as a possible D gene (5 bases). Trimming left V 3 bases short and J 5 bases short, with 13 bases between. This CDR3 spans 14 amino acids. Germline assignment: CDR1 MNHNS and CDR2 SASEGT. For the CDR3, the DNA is TGTGCCAGCAGTGAGGTGCAAGGGGATACTGAAGCTTTCTTT. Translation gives CASSEVQGDTEAFF.

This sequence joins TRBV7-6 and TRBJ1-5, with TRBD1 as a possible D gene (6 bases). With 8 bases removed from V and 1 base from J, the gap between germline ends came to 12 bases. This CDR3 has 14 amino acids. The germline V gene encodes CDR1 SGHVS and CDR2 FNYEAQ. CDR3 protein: CASSGGTSNQPQHF. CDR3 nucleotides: TGTGCCAGCTCTGGGGGCACGAGCAATCAGCCCCAGCATTTT. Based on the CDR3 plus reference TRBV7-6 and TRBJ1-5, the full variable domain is GAGVSQSPRYKVTKRGQDVALRCDPISGHVSLYWYRQALGQGPEFLTYFNYEAQQDKSGLPNDRFSAERPEGSISTLTIQRTEQRDSAMYRCASSGGTSNQPQHFGDGTRLSIL.

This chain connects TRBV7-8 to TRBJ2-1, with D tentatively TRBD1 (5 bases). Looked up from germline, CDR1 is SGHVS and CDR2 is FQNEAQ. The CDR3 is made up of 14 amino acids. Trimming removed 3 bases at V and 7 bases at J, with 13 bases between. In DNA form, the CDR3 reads TGTGCCAGCAGCTTTACAGACAGCCTAAATGAGCAGTTCTTC. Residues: CASSFTDSLNEQFF.